The 24 T cell receptor beta chains reported below all come from one sample, sequenced in a study of Ad26.COV2.S vaccination and SARS-CoV-2 variants. As for treatment: some 20 received Ad26.COV2.S at low or high dose, single or two shots; about 5 received placebo; per-sample allocation not given. Each sample was drawn 63 days after the first injection (of vaccine or placebo). The method was immunoSEQ multiplex PCR; TCRdb's version includes in-frame clones alone and lacks a portion of them. The sample carries 380,000 or so clones, around 82% recorded once. The specimen comprised peripheral blood, sampled in a trial of Ad26.COV2.S vaccine versus placebo. The receptors were gathered from a person aged 18-60 years who received the Ad26.COV2.S COVID-19 vaccine or a placebo.

This clone was seen once. The rearrangement joins TRBV7-2 to TRBJ1-6; 7 bases map to TRBD1. The CDR3 is 15 residues long. Unmatched junction bases numbered 8, after V lost 5 bases and J lost 7 bases. Germline V gives CDR1 SGHTA, CDR2 FQGNSA. CDR3 sequence: CASSVRQGQNSPLHF. The CDR3 DNA reads as TGTGCCAGCAGCGTTAGACAGGGTCAGAATTCACCCCTCCACTTT.

The chain employs TRBV7-2 and TRBJ1-1; tentatively, D is TRBD1 (5 bases). From germline, CDR1 is SGHTA and CDR2 FQGNSA. Between the trimmed V and J ends, which lost 1 base and 2 bases, there was a span of 11 bases. CDR3 length: 15 residues. CDR3 amino acids: CASSLGRTPNTEAFF. The CDR3 DNA reads TGTGCCAGCAGCTTAGGCCGGACACCAAACACTGAAGCTTTCTTT. Supplemented by reference TRBV7-2 and TRBJ1-1, the full variable domain reads GAGVSQSPSNKVTEKGKDVELRCDPISGHTALYWYRQSLGQGLEFLIYFQGNSAPDKSGLPSDRFSAERTGGSVSTLTIQRTQQEDSAVYLCASSLGRTPNTEAFFGQGTRLTVV.

This clone occurred once. The CDR3 loop reads CASNRPGHHYGYTF. The CDR3 nucleotides read TGTGCCAGCAACCGACCGGGACACCACTATGGCTACACCTTC. The J gene is TRBJ1-2, the V gene TRBV9; maybe TRBD1 (6 bases). CDR3 size: 14 residues. Germline V gene data show CDR1 as SGDLS and CDR2 as YYNGEE. Trimming took off 6 bases at V and 3 bases at J, with 15 bases between the two ends.

The rearrangement links TRBV10-3 to TRBJ1-5, with D maybe TRBD1 (5 bases). The V end was cut by 6 bases, the J end by 2 bases, with 14 bases between. The germline V gene has CDR1 ENHRY and CDR2 SYGVKD. CDR3 length equals 15 residues. The CDR3 coding sequence is TGTGCCATCAGGGGGGATGGGTCCGGCAATCAGCCCCAGCATTTT. This codes for CAIRGDGSGNQPQHF.

This clone has only a few counts. The chain links TRBV6-5 to TRBJ1-2, with TRBD1 as a possible D gene (5 bases). Between the trimmed V and J ends, which lost 6 bases and 4 bases, there was a span of 18 bases. The CDR3 is 15 amino acids. Germline loops: CDR1 MNHEY, CDR2 SVGAGI. CDR3 sequence (DNA): TGTGCCAGCAGCCATCCCCGGGACGGAACCTATGGCTACACCTTC. This sequence encodes CASSHPRDGTYGYTF.

CDR3 in DNA: TGTGCCAGCAGCCGACTAGCGCTCTACAATGAGCAGTTCTTC. Residues: CASSRLALYNEQFF. This chain joins TRBV11-3 and TRBJ2-1, with TRBD2 identical over 8 bases. Germline values: CDR1 SGHNT, CDR2 YENEEA. The CDR3 spans 14 residues. The J segment lost 3 bases and the V segment lost 5 bases, leaving 3 bases of the junction unmatched. The full variable domain, with the rest looked up from reference TRBV11-3 and TRBJ2-1, is EAGVVQSPRYKIIEKKQPVAFWCNPISGHNTLYWYLQNLGQGPELLIRYENEEAVDDSQLPKDRFSAERLKGVDSTLKIQPAELGDSAVYLCASSRLALYNEQFFGPGTRLTVL.

This chain joins TRBV19 and TRBJ1-5; 11 nucleotides line up with TRBD1. The CDR3 covers 16 residues. From germline, CDR1 is LNHDA and CDR2 SQIVND (reference sequence). J was trimmed by 4 bases and V by 0 bases; bases with no gene match: 2. This CDR3 reads CASSIEGQGANQPQHF. The CDR3 coding sequence is TGTGCCAGTAGTATAGAAGGACAGGGGGCGAATCAGCCCCAGCATTTT.

The V call is TRBV4-1, the J call TRBJ1-2; TRBD1 matches 10 bases. Germline CDR1 reads MGHRA; CDR2 reads YSYEKL. V was clipped by 1 base and J by 8 bases; unmatched bases: 13. The CDR3 covers 17 residues. Written as DNA, the CDR3 is TGCGCCAGCAGCCAAGCCGCCGAATTGACAGGGGGCGAGGGCTACACCTTC. It yields the protein CASSQAAELTGGEGYTF.

This clone was detected only a few times. The chain combines TRBV18 with TRBJ2-4; the D gene is possibly TRBD1 (6 bases). The V gene lost 5 bases and the J gene lost 6 bases, with 11 bases spanning the gap. The germline V gene encodes CDR1 KGHSH and CDR2 LQKENI. This CDR3 contains 13 residues. The CDR3 sequence is CASSEGQLNIQYF. In DNA, the CDR3 is TGTGCCAGCTCAGAAGGACAGCTAAACATTCAGTACTTC.

V and J are TRBV11-3 and TRBJ2-2; D is perhaps TRBD2 (6 bases). V lost 0 bases to trimming and J lost 5 bases, with 10 bases between them. This CDR3 spans 15 amino acids. Germline V gene sequence: CDR1 SGHNT, CDR2 YENEEA. The CDR3 here is CASSLDQRATGELFF. CDR3 bases: TGTGCCAGCAGCTTAGATCAGCGGGCGACCGGGGAGCTGTTTTTT.

This clone has a handful of counts. This CDR3 reads CASSLQGAQHF. Written as DNA, the CDR3 is TGTGCCAGCAGCCTTCAAGGGGCCCAGCATTTT. The chain couples TRBV2 to TRBJ1-5, with a possible D match to TRBD1 (5 bases). V gave up 6 bases and J gave up 11 bases, with 11 bases separating them. The germline gives CDR1 SNHLY, CDR2 FYNNEI. The CDR3 has 11 residues.

The chain links TRBV21-1 to TRBJ1-6. TRBV21-1 is a documented pseudogene. The CDR3 has 14 amino acids. CDR3 in DNA: TGTGCCAGCAGCAAAGGAGGGCTAGGATCACCCCTCCACTTT. Protein: CASSKGGLGSPLHF.

The chain carries TRBV9 and TRBJ2-7; possible D gene TRBD2, 5 bases. The germline gives CDR1 SGDLS, CDR2 YYNGEE. V lost 4 bases and J 6 bases, leaving 17 bases between the germline ends. The CDR3 totals 14 residues. For the CDR3, the DNA is TGTGCCAGCAGCTCTATTCCAGACCGGGGCGAGCAGTACTTC. Translation gives CASSSIPDRGEQYF.

The rearrangement links TRBV5-4 to TRBJ1-2; 7 bases agree with TRBD1. V trimming: 4 bases; J trimming: 0 bases; junction bases outside the gene matches: 3. Germline assignment: CDR1 SGHNT and CDR2 YYREEE (reference sequence). This CDR3 spans 14 amino acids. The CDR3 sequence: CASSQGQSNYGYTF. The CDR3 nucleotides are TGTGCCAGCAGCCAGGGACAGTCTAACTATGGCTACACCTTC.

The chain has TRBV3-1 (or the pseudogene TRBV3-2) and TRBJ1-5, with D hard to call. CDR1 is LGHDT and CDR2 is YNNKEL in the germline V gene (reference sequence). CDR3 length: 17 amino acids. Trimming removed 4 bases at V and 2 bases at J, with 18 bases between. The CDR3 DNA sequence: TGTGCCAGCAGCCTTCGTGGAGGGTACGGAGGCAATCAGCCCCAGCATTTT. This codes for CASSLRGGYGGNQPQHF.

This clone was picked up a small number of times. The chain couples TRBV7-9 to TRBJ2-1, with 10 bases identical to TRBD2. CDR1 and CDR2 (germline): SEHNR, FQNEAQ (reference sequence). This CDR3 is 17 amino acids long. With 6 bases clipped from V and 5 bases from J, the junction kept 13 bases outside the gene matches. The CDR3 sequence: CASRVTSGTSLNNEQFF. Here the CDR3 DNA reads TGTGCCAGCAGAGTTACTAGCGGGACCTCCCTCAACAATGAGCAGTTCTTC.

This clone has only a few counts. CDR3 sequence: CASSHQGLAGGRNEQFF. The CDR3 DNA sequence: TGTGCCAGCAGCCACCAAGGGCTAGCGGGGGGGCGGAATGAGCAGTTCTTC. This chain links TRBV7-3 with TRBJ2-1, with 12 bases identical to TRBD2. CDR1 and CDR2 from the germline V gene are SGHTA and FQGTGA. CDR3 length: 17 amino acids. The V gene end was trimmed by 5 bases and the J gene end by 7 bases; junction bases not matched to a gene: 12. Filled out from reference TRBV7-3 and TRBJ2-1, the complete variable domain reads GAGVSQTPSNKVTEKGKYVELRCDPISGHTALYWYRQSLGQGPEFLIYFQGTGAADDSGLPNDRFFAVRPEGSVSTLKIQRTERGDSAVYLCASSHQGLAGGRNEQFFGPGTRLTVL.

The rearrangement joins TRBV7-3 to TRBJ2-1; 8 bases match TRBD2. Germline values: CDR1 SGHTA, CDR2 FQGTGA. V lost 2 bases to trimming and J lost 0 bases; unmatched junction nucleotides: 9. CDR3 size: 18 residues. The CDR3 DNA reads TGTGCCAGCAGCTTACTCCCCCCCGGGGGGGTCTCCTACAATGAGCAGTTCTTC. Its translation is CASSLLPPGGVSYNEQFF.

This clone was detected only a few times. The chain joins TRBV3-1 (or the pseudogene TRBV3-2) to TRBJ2-7; 9 nucleotides line up with TRBD2. The CDR3 contains 17 residues. CDR1 and CDR2 (germline): LGHDT, YNNKEL (reference sequence). V lost 0 bases and J lost 4; bases outside the gene matches: 10. The CDR3 sequence: CASSQDEAASGEYEQYF. CDR3 nucleotide sequence: TGTGCCAGCAGCCAAGATGAGGCGGCTAGCGGGGAGTACGAGCAGTACTTC.

As concerns this clone: At the DNA level, this CDR3 is encoded by other sequences in the same sample as well. CDR3 in amino acids: CASSLQGGDEQYF. The CDR3 region has the DNA TGTGCCAGCAGCTTACAAGGGGGGGACGAGCAGTACTTC. This chain links TRBV7-2 with TRBJ2-7, with D perhaps matching TRBD2 (7 bases). CDR1 SGHTA and CDR2 FQGNSA come from the germline V gene. The ends were cut back, 2 bases at V and 5 bases at J, with 10 bases in the middle. This CDR3 is 13 amino acids long.

This clone was counted between two and nine times. The chain uses TRBV6-5 and TRBJ1-1; D is unresolved. Germline V gene lookup returns CDR1 MNHEY and CDR2 SVGAGI. This CDR3 region has 14 residues. The V end was cut by 6 bases, the J end by 6 bases, with 17 bases between. In DNA form, the CDR3 reads TGTGCCAGCAGCCCCTATCCCGGGTCCGCTGAAGCTTTCTTT. Protein product: CASSPYPGSAEAFF.

This clone was detected a few times. The same CDR3 also results from other DNA sequences found in this sample. The rearrangement links TRBV19 to TRBJ2-1, with 8 positions matching TRBD2. The CDR3 contains 16 residues. The V gene's germline CDR1 is LNHDA and CDR2 SQIVND (reference sequence). J was trimmed by 0 bases and V by 6 bases; bases with no gene match: 7. CDR3 region: CASRRLAQSSYNEQFF. For the CDR3, the DNA is TGTGCCAGTAGGAGACTAGCGCAGAGCTCCTACAATGAGCAGTTCTTC.

V gene TRBV11-2 combines with J gene TRBJ2-7; a weak D match, TRBD1 (6 bases). This CDR3 comprises 13 residues. Germline-derived CDR1 and CDR2 are SGHAT and FQNNGV. The V gene lost 7 bases and the J gene lost 5 bases, with 15 bases spanning the gap. In nucleotides, the CDR3 is TGTGCCAGCATCCTCATTACAGGGCACGAGCAGTACTTC. Its translation is CASILITGHEQYF. Drawing the rest from reference TRBV11-2 and TRBJ2-7, the complete variable domain is EAGVAQSPRYKIIEKRQSVAFWCNPISGHATLYWYQQILGQGPKLLIQFQNNGVVDDSQLPKDRFSAERLKGVDSTLKIQPAKLEDSAVYLCASILITGHEQYFGPGTRLTVT.

The genes are TRBV3-1 (or the pseudogene TRBV3-2) and TRBJ1-1; D might be TRBD1 (6 bases). Germline CDR1 reads LGHDT; CDR2 reads YNNKEL (reference sequence). This CDR3 is 14 amino acids long. V was pared by 1 base and J by 8 bases, with 14 bases between. The CDR3 reads CASSQGGVGQEAFF. The CDR3 region has the DNA TGTGCCAGCAGCCAAGGAGGGGTCGGACAGGAAGCTTTCTTT.